Following are 27 T cell receptor beta chains from one sample sequenced in a study of post-analysis software for immune sequencing data. TCR beta libraries were prepared from cDNA with unique molecular identifiers. From the PCR reads, TCRdb called clonotypes with MiXCR, one entry per CDR3 protein. This sample has almost 700,000 distinct CDR3 sequences, with 55% to 60% found just once. Their antigens are not known. Study observations and caveats: TRBV segments more frequent in patients than in controls numbered a few and included TRBV5-6, TRBV5-1 and TRBV20-1.

The material sequenced was blood. All receptors come from a girl aged 2 to 10 with multiple sclerosis.

The J gene is TRBJ2-1, the V gene TRBV5-1; no definite D call. The germline CDR1 and CDR2 sequences are SGHRS and YFSETQ. The germline V and J ends were trimmed by 0 bases and 12 bases, with 22 bases remaining between them. The CDR3 totals 16 residues. The CDR3 protein is CASSLAVPPAKAWQFF. The DNA of the CDR3 is TGCGCCAGCAGCTTGGCCGTTCCCCCCGCTAAGGCGTGGCAGTTCTTC. Looking up the rest from reference TRBV5-1 and TRBJ2-1 gives the full variable domain: KAGVTQTPRYLIKTRGQQVTLSCSPISGHRSVSWYQQTPGQGLQFLFEYFSETQRNKGNFPGRFSGRQFSNSRSEMNVSTLELGDSALYLCASSLAVPPAKAWQFFGPGTRLTVL.

The chain has TRBV2 and TRBJ1-2, with a possible D match to TRBD1 (6 bases). V lost 3 bases and J 7 bases, leaving 12 bases between the germline ends. This CDR3 has 13 residues. The germline V gene encodes CDR1 SNHLY and CDR2 FYNNEI. CDR3 loop: CASSDGGTSGYTF. The CDR3 DNA is TGTGCCAGCAGTGATGGCGGGACAAGTGGCTACACCTTC.

The chain combines TRBV4-2 with TRBJ1-5; 9 nucleotides align to TRBD1. The V gene end was trimmed by 4 bases and the J gene end by 6 bases; junction bases not matched to a gene: 7. There are 15 residues in the CDR3. Germline CDR1 reads LGHNA; CDR2 reads YNFKEQ. CDR3 in amino acids: CASSRGTGGGQPQHF. CDR3 coding DNA: TGTGCCAGCAGCCGCGGAACAGGGGGCGGTCAGCCCCAGCATTTT.

This clonotype was seen a single time. This chain joins TRBV3-1 and TRBJ2-5; 7 bases match TRBD1. Near its end, the DNA agrees better with TRBJ2-7, so the J call may be wrong. Germline CDR1 is LGHDT and CDR2 is YNNKEL (reference sequence). The CDR3 is 16 residues long. In nucleotides, the CDR3 is TGTGCCAGCAGCCAAGGCTCCCCCGGGACAGTCTACGAGCAGTACTTC. Its protein product is CASSQGSPGTVYEQYF.

The chain is built from TRBV6-5 and TRBJ1-2, with 9 bases that match TRBD1. Germline V lookup: CDR1 MNHEY, CDR2 SVGAGI. The V and J ends lost 0 bases and 7 bases, in that order; junction bases with no gene match: 9. This CDR3 is built from 16 residues. The DNA for the CDR3 is TGTGCCAGCAGTTACTCGACGCAACAGGGGGCTGGTGGCTACACCTTC. Translation: CASSYSTQQGAGGYTF.

The chain carries TRBV2 and TRBJ2-3; TRBD2 agrees at 7 bases. The CDR3 sequence is 15 residues long. V gave up 4 bases and J gave up 2 bases; unmatched junction bases: 6. In germline, CDR1 is SNHLY, CDR2 FYNNEI. The CDR3 sequence: CASSGASGYTDTQYF. The CDR3 DNA sequence: TGTGCCAGCAGTGGGGCTAGCGGATACACAGATACGCAGTATTTT.

V gene TRBV5-5 combines with J gene TRBJ2-1; D uncertain. Germline assignment: CDR1 SGHKS and CDR2 YYEKEE (reference sequence). The V and J ends lost 4 bases and 2 bases respectively, with 13 bases between them. The CDR3 sequence is 15 residues long. In DNA, the CDR3 is TGTGCCAGCAGCATTACCGGGTCCCCCTACAATGAGCAGTTCTTC. Amino acid sequence: CASSITGSPYNEQFF. Complete variable domain (other parts from reference TRBV5-5 and TRBJ2-1): DAGVTQSPTHLIKTRGQQVTLRCSPISGHKSVSWYQQVLGQGPQFIFQYYEKEERGRGNFPDRFSARQFPNYSSELNVNALLLGDSALYLCASSITGSPYNEQFFGPGTRLTVL.

V gene TRBV15 combines with J gene TRBJ1-2, with a possible D match to TRBD1 (5 bases). The length of the CDR3 is 11 residues. V dropped 8 bases and J dropped 8 bases, with 12 bases sitting between them. Germline V lookup: CDR1 LNHNV, CDR2 YYDKDF (reference sequence). The CDR3 DNA reads TGTGCCACCGGGGGAAATGGCGGCTACACCTTC. It is translated as CATGGNGGYTF. The whole variable domain, remainder taken from reference TRBV15 and TRBJ1-2, is DAMVIQNPRYQVTQFGKPVTLSCSQTLNHNVMYWYQQKSSQAPKLLFHYYDKDFNNEADTPDNFQSRRPNTSFCFLDIRSPGLGDTAMYLCATGGNGGYTFGSGTRLTVV.

The chain employs TRBV29-1 and TRBJ2-6, with D uncertain. Per germline, CDR1 SQVTM and CDR2 ANQGSEA. The CDR3 loop spans 16 amino acids. V was shortened by 1 base and J by 0 bases, with 10 bases between the two germline ends. DNA of the CDR3: TGCAGCGTTGAAGCTTACCTTAGCTCTGGGGCCAACGTCCTGACTTTC. It is translated as CSVEAYLSSGANVLTF.

This clonotype came up once. At one end the junction does not follow the germline gene, possibly because of a read error. The chain is built from TRBV4-3 and TRBJ1-2; TRBD1 matches at 9 bases. CDR1 and CDR2 (germline): LGHNA, YSLEER. The CDR3 has 17 residues. The CDR3 protein is CASSQQPGQGERYGYTF. CDR3 sequence (DNA): TGCGCCAGTAGCCAGCAACCGGGACAGGGTGAACGCTATGGCTACACCTTC.

In its sample, this clonotype was seen once. The chain has TRBV10-3 and TRBJ1-2; D call uncertain. V lost 6 bases to trimming and J lost 4 bases, with 9 bases between them. CDR3 length: 12 residues. Germline V gene data show CDR1 as ENHRY and CDR2 as SYGVKD. DNA for the CDR3: TGTGCCATCAGGCGGACGGGCTATGGCTACACCTTC. This gives the protein CAIRRTGYGYTF.

The chain links TRBV28 to TRBJ1-2; D is uncertain. The CDR3 spans 14 residues. Trimming left V 5 bases short and J 2 bases short, with 12 bases between. Germline lookup yields CDR1 MDHEN and CDR2 SYDVKM. The DNA of the CDR3 is TGTGCCAGCAGTGGGTGGGTCGAGAACTATGGCTACACCTTC. It translates to CASSGWVENYGYTF.

The rearrangement uses TRBV6-2 or TRBV6-3 and TRBJ2-4, with D tentatively TRBD2 (5 bases). With 6 bases removed from V and 11 bases from J, the gap between germline ends came to 20 bases. This CDR3 region has 14 residues. In germline, CDR1 is MNHEY, CDR2 SVGEGT. The CDR3 sequence is CASSPARDSIFQYF. CDR3 DNA: TGTGCCAGCAGCCCCGCCCGGGATTCTATTTTTCAGTACTTC.

To note about this clonotype: The junction differs from germline at one of its ends, possibly a read error. This chain connects TRBV12-3 or TRBV12-4 to TRBJ2-5; 12 positions match TRBD1. The CDR3 runs to 16 residues. Here the CDR3 reads CASGLGTGGMGETQYF. The DNA of the CDR3 is TGTGCCAGCGGTTTAGGGACAGGGGGCATGGGGGAGACCCAGTACTTC.

The chain links TRBV7-9 to TRBJ1-2, with D possibly being TRBD1 (6 bases). Per the germline V gene, CDR1 is SEHNR and CDR2 is FQNEAQ (reference sequence). The CDR3 has 14 residues. V lost 7 bases and J 5 bases, leaving 17 bases between the germline ends. This CDR3 is CASNNQGLTYGYTF. CDR3 nucleotides: TGTGCCAGCAACAACCAGGGGCTCACTTATGGCTACACCTTC.

This clonotype was recorded a few times. The chain recombines TRBV20-1 with TRBJ2-1, with 10 bases lining up with TRBD2. The germline V gene encodes CDR1 DFQATT and CDR2 SNEGSKA (reference sequence). J was trimmed by 4 bases and V by 0 bases; bases with no gene match: 9. The CDR3 covers 17 residues. In nucleotides, the CDR3 is TGCAGTGCTAGAGATCTGAAGACTAGCGGGCCATACAATGAGCAGTTCTTC. It codes for CSARDLKTSGPYNEQFF.

J is TRBJ2-3 and V is TRBV6-5; D might be TRBD1 (5 bases). In germline, CDR1 is MNHEY, CDR2 SVGAGI. CDR3 length: 17 residues. Trimming stripped 1 base from V and 3 bases from J, with 17 bases between. The CDR3: CASSYLQGRSQTDTQYF. The CDR3 DNA sequence: TGTGCCAGCAGTTACTTGCAGGGAAGAAGTCAGACAGATACGCAGTATTTT.

This clonotype was counted only a few times. The CDR3 here is CATSRGSSDSHLLGEQYF. The CDR3 nucleotides are TGTGCCACCAGCAGGGGATCGTCGGACAGTCACCTCCTGGGCGAGCAGTACTTC. The J gene is TRBJ2-7, the V gene TRBV15; maybe TRBD1 (6 bases). Germline V gene sequence: CDR1 LNHNV, CDR2 YYDKDF (reference sequence). The length of the CDR3 is 18 residues. V was trimmed by 3 bases and J by 6 bases, leaving 27 bases between them.

The chain employs TRBV7-3 and TRBJ2-1; 13 positions match TRBD2. CDR3 size: 17 residues. Per germline, CDR1 SGHTA and CDR2 FQGTGA. Trimming at V came to 5 bases and at J to 5 bases, leaving 9 bases not matched to a gene. DNA for the CDR3: TGTGCCAGCAGCCTCGGACTAGCGGGAGAAGTCCACAATGAGCAGTTCTTC. It yields the protein CASSLGLAGEVHNEQFF.

This clonotype was found a few times. The V gene is TRBV11-2, the J gene TRBJ2-7; 7 positions agree with TRBD1. Trimming took 1 base from V and 2 from J; bases not matched to a gene: 5. Germline V CDR1 and CDR2: SGHAT, FQNNGV. CDR3 length: 15 residues. The CDR3 DNA is TGTGCCAGCAGCTTAGGACAGGGCCGTACCTACGAGCAGTACTTC. Translating gives CASSLGQGRTYEQYF.

The chain carries TRBV6-4 and TRBJ2-1; 14 bases align to TRBD2. The CDR3 sequence is 17 residues long. The germline V gene has CDR1 MRHNA and CDR2 SNTAGT. The V and J ends lost 9 bases and 0 bases, in that order; junction bases with no gene match: 7. The CDR3 is CARDGTSGGSSYNEQFF. DNA of the CDR3: TGTGCCAGGGATGGGACTAGCGGGGGTAGCTCCTACAATGAGCAGTTCTTC.

This clonotype was observed a few times. The gene calls are TRBV5-1 and TRBJ1-2; D is perhaps TRBD1 (5 bases). This CDR3 comprises 14 residues. CDR1 and CDR2 (germline): SGHRS, YFSETQ. Trimming removed 0 bases from V and 6 bases from J, with 12 bases in between. The CDR3 nucleotides read TGCGCCAGCAGCTTGGTAGCAGGGAGTCATGGCTACACCTTC. It is translated as CASSLVAGSHGYTF.

CDR3: CASSFTAGGSEQYF. The CDR3 DNA reads TGTGCCAGCAGTTTCACCGCCGGGGGCTCCGAGCAGTACTTC. V is TRBV28 and J is TRBJ2-7; D might be TRBD1 or TRBD2, each matching 6 bases. Per the germline V gene, CDR1 is MDHEN and CDR2 is SYDVKM. The CDR3 extends over 14 amino acids. V was cut by 3 bases and J by 6 bases, with 15 bases left in between.

J is TRBJ1-2 and V is TRBV25-1, with D possibly being TRBD1 (6 bases). The CDR3 consists of 16 residues. V was clipped by 2 bases and J by 4 bases, with 17 bases between them. Germline assignment: CDR1 MGHDK and CDR2 SYGVNS. This CDR3 is CASSETGTRVRYGYTF. The CDR3 DNA reads as TGTGCCAGCAGTGAAACAGGGACCAGGGTTCGCTATGGCTACACCTTC.

The rearrangement links TRBV7-2 to TRBJ2-7, with 8 bases lining up with TRBD2. The DNA end lines up better with TRBJ2-5; the J call may be wrong. The CDR3 consists of 13 residues. CDR1 is SGHTA and CDR2 is FQGNSA in the germline V gene. CDR3 DNA: TGTGCCAGCAGCGAGGGACTAGTGGAGACCCAGTACTTC. Residues: CASSEGLVETQYF.

A few counts support this clonotype. The J gene is TRBJ2-5, the V gene TRBV20-1; 7 nucleotides align to TRBD1. Germline lookup yields CDR1 DFQATT and CDR2 SNEGSKA (reference sequence). J gave up 5 bases and V 3 bases, and 6 bases lay outside the gene matches. The CDR3 is 13 residues long. The CDR3, as DNA: TGCAGTGCTAGTCCAGGGGGTACGGAGACCCAGTACTTC. Its translation is CSASPGGTETQYF.

This chain uses TRBV12-3 or TRBV12-4 with TRBJ2-3, with 7 nucleotides matching TRBD2. This CDR3 has 11 amino acids. With 7 bases clipped from V and 8 bases from J, the junction kept 3 bases outside the gene matches. CDR3 protein: CASTWGGTQYF. The CDR3 region has the DNA TGTGCCAGCACCTGGGGGGGTACGCAGTATTTT.